A single sample gave rise to the 4 T cell receptor beta chains below, sequenced in a study of post-analysis software for immune sequencing data. The authors incorporated unique molecular identifiers into the TCR beta cDNA libraries. TCRdb fed the PCR reads into MiXCR, producing one record per CDR3 protein. The sample has under 900,000 distinct CDR3 sequences, 53% seen once. Study-wide findings and caveats: In patients, about five TRBV segments were more frequent than in controls, with TRBV5-6, TRBV5-1 and TRBV20-1 among them.

For these receptors, no antigen is known. Sequenced material: blood. The receptors were sampled from a girl under 18 with multiple sclerosis.

The chain uses TRBV9 and TRBJ2-1; tentative D call: TRBD2 (6 bases). This CDR3 is built from 16 residues. Germline V CDR1 and CDR2: SGDLS, YYNGEE. Trimming took 4 bases from V and 2 from J, leaving 16 bases between them. The CDR3 region is CASSREPGVTYNEQFF. The CDR3 region has the DNA TGTGCCAGCAGCCGTGAACCGGGGGTCACCTACAATGAGCAGTTCTTC. Combining the CDR3 with reference TRBV9 and TRBJ2-1 gives the whole variable domain DSGVTQTPKHLITATGQRVTLRCSPRSGDLSVYWYQQSLDQGLQFLIQYYNGEERAKGNILERFSAQQFPDLHSELNLSSLELGDSALYFCASSREPGVTYNEQFFGPGTRLTVL.

This clonotype was found a few times. V and J are TRBV20-1 and TRBJ2-7, with D hard to call. Germline V gene sequence: CDR1 DFQATT, CDR2 SNEGSKA (reference sequence). V was shortened by 5 bases and J by 0 bases, with 14 bases between the two germline ends. The CDR3 consists of 14 residues. The CDR3 reads CSALDRPSSYEQYF. The CDR3 DNA reads TGCAGTGCTCTCGACCGGCCTAGCTCCTACGAGCAGTACTTC.

This clonotype came up a few times. V usage is TRBV5-1 and J usage is TRBJ2-6; weak D call: TRBD2 (5 bases). The germline V gene encodes CDR1 SGHRS and CDR2 YFSETQ. The CDR3 is 15 amino acids. V shed 0 bases and J shed 4 bases, with 8 bases lying between them. The CDR3 DNA reads as TGCGCCAGCAGCTTGGGAGGGATGGGGGCCAACGTCCTGACTTTC. Translation: CASSLGGMGANVLTF.

This chain connects TRBV5-1 to TRBJ2-7; TRBD1 matches 8 bases. Losses at the gene ends were 4 bases for V and 5 bases for J; bases not matched to a gene: 5. The CDR3 is 13 amino acids. Germline V gene data show CDR1 as SGHRS and CDR2 as YFSETQ. The CDR3 loop is CASSPDRVNEQYF. Here the CDR3 DNA reads TGCGCCAGCAGCCCGGACAGGGTTAACGAGCAGTACTTC. Supplemented by reference TRBV5-1 and TRBJ2-7, the full variable domain reads KAGVTQTPRYLIKTRGQQVTLSCSPISGHRSVSWYQQTPGQGLQFLFEYFSETQRNKGNFPGRFSGRQFSNSRSEMNVSTLELGDSALYLCASSPDRVNEQYFGPGTRLTVT.